The rows below give T cell receptor beta chains drawn from one sample of a study of T cell responses to AZD1222 COVID-19 vaccine. Here immunoSEQ multiplex PCR was the method, and the copy in TCRdb shows in-frame clones only, minus some. The sample lists about 140,000 clones; around 90% were seen once. The sample here was peripheral blood, taken 28 days after the second AZD1222 dose. Receptors originate from an adult who received the AZD1222 COVID-19 vaccine. Both conserved end residues are part of each CDR3. Fields, in order: V gene, J gene, D gene, clone size, CDR3 DNA, CDR3 protein. The D gene is left open where the match is weak. Clone size appears in some rows only: once, few, many, or a class for an expanded clone.

V: TRBV5-6; J: TRBJ2-2; D: TRBD1; size: few; DNA: TGTGCCAGCAGCTTGGGAGACAGGGTGGCCGGGGAGCTGTTTTTT; CDR3: CASSLGDRVAGELFF
V: TRBV30; J: TRBJ2-1; D: .; size: .; DNA: TGTGCCGGCCGGGACCACGTACACAATGAGCAGTTCTTC; CDR3: CAGRDHVHNEQFF
V: TRBV5-4; J: TRBJ1-1; D: .; size: .; DNA: TGTGCCAGCAGCTTGGCGGCGGGGCGTGAAGCTTTCTTT; CDR3: CASSLAAGREAFF
V: TRBV10-3; J: TRBJ2-7; D: TRBD1; size: .; DNA: TGTGCCATCAGTAGGACAGGTCAATACGAGCAGTACTTC; CDR3: CAISRTGQYEQYF
V: TRBV5-1; J: TRBJ1-6; D: .; size: .; DNA: TGCGCCAGCAGCTTGGGGGAAGCCAGTTCACCCCTCCACTTT; CDR3: CASSLGEASSPLHF
V: TRBV19; J: TRBJ2-1; D: TRBD2; size: .; DNA: TGTGCCAGTACCACTAGCGGGAGTAATGAGCAGTTCTTC; CDR3: CASTTSGSNEQFF
V: TRBV7-3; J: TRBJ1-2; D: TRBD1; size: .; DNA: TGTGCCAGCAGCTCAACAGGGGAGGGAGGCTACACCTTC; CDR3: CASSSTGEGGYTF
V: TRBV2; J: TRBJ2-7; D: .; size: few; DNA: TGTGCCAGCCGGGGGAAATACGAGCAGTACTTC; CDR3: CASRGKYEQYF
V: TRBV27; J: TRBJ1-1; D: .; size: .; DNA: TGTGCCAGCAGTTTAAATTGGGCTGGAGGAGCTTTCTTT; CDR3: CASSLNWAGGAFF
V: TRBV4-3; J: TRBJ2-2; D: TRBD2; size: .; DNA: TGCGCCAGCCTTTCCGAGCGGGGTACGACGAACACCGGGGAGCTGTTTTTT; CDR3: CASLSERGTTNTGELFF
V: TRBV27; J: TRBJ1-2; D: .; size: .; DNA: TGTGCCAGCAGTCAGAGGCCAAACCAGGAAGGCTACACCTTC; CDR3: CASSQRPNQEGYTF
V: TRBV24-1; J: TRBJ2-1; D: .; size: once; DNA: TGTGCCACCAGTGACCCGGGCTTCAATGAGCAGTTCTTC; CDR3: CATSDPGFNEQFF
V: TRBV6-6; J: TRBJ2-7; D: TRBD1; size: .; DNA: TGTGCCAGCAGGAACCGGGACAGGGGCACCTACGAGCAGTACTTC; CDR3: CASRNRDRGTYEQYF
V: TRBV6-5; J: TRBJ1-2; D: .; size: once; DNA: TGTGCCAGCAGTTCAAGAAACTATGGCTACACCTTC; CDR3: CASSSRNYGYTF
V: TRBV10-3; J: TRBJ1-1; D: TRBD1; size: .; DNA: TGTGCCATCAGTGAGTCAGGGAAGGGGACAGGGAGAGGGACCACTGAAGCTTTCTTT; CDR3: CAISESGKGTGRGTTEAFF
V: TRBV19; J: TRBJ1-4; D: TRBD1; size: .; DNA: TGTGCCAGTAGTGGAGGGGCGGGGACAGGGGCTGAAAAACTGTTTTTT; CDR3: CASSGGAGTGAEKLFF
V: TRBV6-5; J: TRBJ1-1; D: .; size: .; DNA: TGTGCCAGCAGTTACGCGGCTGGGAGCCTAAACACTGAAGCTTTCTTT; CDR3: CASSYAAGSLNTEAFF
V: TRBV28; J: TRBJ1-1; D: .; size: .; DNA: TGTGCCAGCAGTTTAGGGAGGGATGCAAAGAACACTGAAGCTTTCTTT; CDR3: CASSLGRDAKNTEAFF
V: TRBV20-1; J: TRBJ1-1; D: .; size: .; DNA: TGCAGTGCTAGTGGTCAACCGAACACTGAAGCTTTCTTT; CDR3: CSASGQPNTEAFF
V: TRBV19; J: TRBJ1-5; D: TRBD1; size: .; DNA: TGTGCCAGTAGCCCGGGACAGGGAAGGTTTCTCCACCAGCCCCAGCATTTT; CDR3: CASSPGQGRFLHQPQHF
V: TRBV11-2; J: TRBJ2-2; D: TRBD2; size: .; DNA: TGTGCCAGCAACATGGGACTAGTCAACACCGGGGAGCTGTTTTTT; CDR3: CASNMGLVNTGELFF
V: TRBV14; J: TRBJ2-2; D: .; size: .; DNA: TGTGCCAGCAGTCCCCGACGGAACACCGGGGAGCTGTTTTTT; CDR3: CASSPRRNTGELFF
V: TRBV4-3; J: TRBJ2-7; D: .; size: few; DNA: TGCGCCAGCAGCCAAGAAAGCGGAACCGCGGAGCAGTACTTC; CDR3: CASSQESGTAEQYF
V: TRBV5-1; J: TRBJ1-2; D: TRBD1; size: .; DNA: TGCGCCAGCAGCCCCGGACAGGAGGGTCTTATGGGTGGCTACACCTTC; CDR3: CASSPGQEGLMGGYTF
V: TRBV6-5; J: TRBJ1-3; D: .; size: few; DNA: TGTGCCAGCAGCCGGGGACAATCCTCTGGAAACACCATATATTTT; CDR3: CASSRGQSSGNTIYF
V: TRBV6-2/TRBV6-3; J: TRBJ1-1; D: .; size: .; DNA: TGTGCCAGCAGTTACCTTGGGGGAAACACTGAAGCTTTCTTT; CDR3: CASSYLGGNTEAFF
V: TRBV5-6; J: TRBJ2-7; D: .; size: .; DNA: TGTGCCAGCAGCTTAGCAGGGATTACCTACGAGCAGTACTTC; CDR3: CASSLAGITYEQYF
V: TRBV28; J: TRBJ1-6; D: .; size: .; DNA: TGTGCCAGCAGTTCACCGGGGGAAAATTCACCCCTCCACTTT; CDR3: CASSSPGENSPLHF
V: TRBV7-3; J: TRBJ2-1; D: TRBD2; size: .; DNA: TGTGCCAGCTCGGCGGGAGGGGAGCAGTTCTTC; CDR3: CASSAGGEQFF
V: TRBV10-3; J: TRBJ2-1; D: .; size: once; DNA: TGTGCCATCAGTGAGTCGACAGTTCCTGGGAATGAGCAGTTCTTC; CDR3: CAISESTVPGNEQFF
V: TRBV5-6; J: TRBJ1-2; D: .; size: .; DNA: TGTGCCAGCAGCTTGTTCCCAGGGCCGCCTAACTATGGCTACACCTTC; CDR3: CASSLFPGPPNYGYTF
V: TRBV6-5; J: TRBJ2-7; D: TRBD1; size: .; DNA: TGTGCCAGCACCAGACAGGGAACGTCCTACGAGCAGTACTTC; CDR3: CASTRQGTSYEQYF
V: TRBV5-4; J: TRBJ2-1; D: TRBD2; size: once; DNA: TGTGCCAGCAGCTTCACTAGCGGGTACAATGAGCAGTTCTTC; CDR3: CASSFTSGYNEQFF
V: TRBV10-1; J: TRBJ2-2; D: .; size: few; DNA: TGCGCCAGCAGTGAGGGAGGAAGGAACACCGGGGAGCTGTTTTTT; CDR3: CASSEGGRNTGELFF
V: TRBV29-1; J: TRBJ1-1; D: TRBD1; size: .; DNA: TGCAGCGTTGCTGGACAGGGCGGAACTGAAGCTTTCTTT; CDR3: CSVAGQGGTEAFF